The next 8 T cell receptor beta chains were all read from a single sample in a study of T cell repertoires in cytomegalovirus infection. TCRdb re-analysed the reads in MiXCR, keeping a single row per CDR3 protein. This table has some 230,000 distinct CDR3 sequences, under 25% appearing once. Sequencing used CD8+ T cells from PBMCs. These receptors were collected from a human donor in good health (CMV status not recorded). Some clones in this sample may be carry-over from other donors' samples.

This clonotype was detected a few times. This chain connects TRBV10-3 to TRBJ1-5; no clear D. The CDR3 covers 13 residues. Germline CDR1 and CDR2: ENHRY and SYGVKD. V was cut by 8 bases and J by 7 bases, with 15 bases left in between. The CDR3 nucleotides are TGTGCCATCTCCGAGACACGAACCCAGCCCCAGCATTTT. It codes for CAISETRTQPQHF.

In its sample, this clonotype was seen many times. The chain combines TRBV7-9 with TRBJ1-2, with D perhaps matching TRBD1 (5 bases). The CDR3 contains 13 residues. The germline gives CDR1 SEHNR, CDR2 FQNEAQ (reference sequence). V lost 1 base to trimming and J lost 8 bases, with 11 bases between them. The CDR3 nucleotides read TGTGCCAGCAGCTTAGTAGGGGTTAAAGGCTACACCTTC. Translated: CASSLVGVKGYTF.

This chain joins TRBV9 and TRBJ2-1, with TRBD2 identical over 11 bases. Germline trimming cut 0 bases from V and 4 bases from J; bases unmatched to any gene: 3. The CDR3 has 16 residues. From germline, CDR1 is SGDLS and CDR2 YYNGEE. CDR3 protein: CASSVVGTSGYNEQFF. Here the CDR3 DNA reads TGTGCCAGCAGCGTAGTTGGGACTAGCGGTTACAATGAGCAGTTCTTC.

The chain carries TRBV5-5 and TRBJ2-1; 7 bases align to TRBD2. CDR3 length: 12 amino acids. Per germline, CDR1 SGHKS and CDR2 YYEKEE (reference sequence). V lost 9 bases and J lost 7; bases outside the gene matches: 7. The CDR3 DNA follows: TGTGCCACCATGGGGGGGTTGAATGAGCAGTTCTTC. This sequence encodes CATMGGLNEQFF.

In its sample, this clonotype was seen a few times. The CDR3 protein is CASSGTSSSGSYNEQFF. As DNA, the CDR3 is TGTGCCAGCAGTGGGACTAGCAGTAGTGGCTCCTACAATGAGCAGTTCTTC. The genes are TRBV2 and TRBJ2-1; TRBD2 matches at 8 bases. Germline values: CDR1 SNHLY, CDR2 FYNNEI. This CDR3 spans 17 amino acids. Trimming at V came to 4 bases and at J to 0 bases, leaving 8 bases not matched to a gene.

This clonotype was recorded many times. In DNA, the CDR3 is TGTGCCAGCACCCCACTCGGGACAGGGGACTACCCTAGCACAGATACGCAGTATTTT. This codes for CASTPLGTGDYPSTDTQYF. The V call is TRBV28, the J call TRBJ2-3; 10 nucleotides match TRBD1. The germline V gene encodes CDR1 MDHEN and CDR2 SYDVKM. Trimming at V came to 7 bases and at J to 0 bases, leaving 16 bases not matched to a gene. The CDR3 covers 19 residues.

This clonotype was detected only a few times. The genes are TRBV29-1 and TRBJ2-5, with TRBD2 matching 10 bases. J was trimmed by 7 bases and V by 6 bases; bases with no gene match: 14. CDR1 is SQVTM and CDR2 is ANQGSEA in the germline V gene. The CDR3 is made up of 15 amino acids. CDR3 in DNA: TGCAGCGTGGAAATTAGCGGGGGGAATGTGGGGACCCAGTACTTC. Protein sequence: CSVEISGGNVGTQYF.

The chain has TRBV5-4 and TRBJ2-7; no clear D gene. The CDR3 length is 14 residues. The germline CDR1 and CDR2 sequences are SGHNT and YYREEE (reference sequence). V was pared by 2 bases and J by 0 bases, with 9 bases between. The CDR3 sequence is CASSFGPSSYEQYF. CDR3 bases: TGTGCCAGCAGCTTTGGACCCAGCTCCTACGAGCAGTACTTC.